This is a list of T cell receptor beta chains from one sample in a study of CD8+CD57+ T cells in acquired aplastic anemia. MiXCR was run by TCRdb on the reads, yielding one entry per CDR3 protein. Here the sample spans a few hundred thousand distinct CDR3 sequences, roughly 33% being singletons. Sequencing was carried out using sorted CD4+, CD8+, or CD8+CD57+ T cells (not recorded which) from PBMCs. These receptors came from a human donor in good health, serving as a control. CDR3s include the opening cysteine and the closing phenylalanine or tryptophan. D genes are given only for firm matches. Where a row states a size, it is once, few, many or the class of an expanded clone; other rows omit it.

clone size	CDR3 length	D gene	V gene	J gene	CDR3 DNA	CDR3 protein
many	15	TRBD2	TRBV2	TRBJ2-1	TGTGCCAGCAGTGATCCAGCGGGAGACGACAATGAGCAGTTCTTC	CASSDPAGDDNEQFF
.	14	.	TRBV19	TRBJ1-5	TGTGCCAGTAGAGGGAGGGGGGAGAATCAGCCCCAGCATTTT	CASRGRGENQPQHF
.	14	.	TRBV12-3/TRBV12-4	TRBJ2-3	TGTGCCAGCAGTTTTCCGCTGCGCACAGATACGCAGTATTTT	CASSFPLRTDTQYF
many	14	TRBD1	TRBV20-1	TRBJ2-7	TGCAGTGCTTTCCGTGACAGGGGATCCTACGAGCAGTACTTC	CSAFRDRGSYEQYF
.	18	.	TRBV10-3	TRBJ1-6	TGTGCCATCAGCGGGCAGTTTGGTCTGGGCTCCTATAATTCACCCCTCCACTTT	CAISGQFGLGSYNSPLHF
.	14	.	TRBV29-1	TRBJ2-7	.	CSVGAGTGYCEQCF
.	16	.	TRBV12-3/TRBV12-4	TRBJ1-4	TGTGCCAGCAGTTTCGGTGAGGGACGGATGAATGAAAAACTGTTTTTT	CASSFGEGRMNEKLFF
.	15	TRBD1	TRBV11-2	TRBJ2-3	TGTGCCAGCAGCTCCCGGACAGGGTTGGCAGATACGCAGTATTTT	CASSSRTGLADTQYF
many	15	TRBD2	TRBV5-1	TRBJ2-7	TGCGCCAGCAGCCCGGGACTAGCGGGAGGGCGAGAGCAGTACTTC	CASSPGLAGGREQYF
many	17	.	TRBV10-3	TRBJ1-4	TGTGCCATCAGTGACCCACCAGGGAAGGACGGTCTTTTAAAACTGTTTTTT	CAISDPPGKDGLLKLFF
.	12	TRBD2	TRBV19	TRBJ2-1	TGTGCCAGTAGTGGGAGGGGCAATGAGCAGTTCTTC	CASSGRGNEQFF
.	13	.	TRBV20-1	TRBJ1-6	TGCAGTGCTAGAGAGTGGGGAAATTCACCCCTCCACTTT	CSAREWGNSPLHF
many	16	TRBD2	TRBV20-1	TRBJ2-2	TGCAGTGCTCAGGGACTAGCGGGATCAAGGTTCGGGGAGCTGTTTTTT	CSAQGLAGSRFGELFF